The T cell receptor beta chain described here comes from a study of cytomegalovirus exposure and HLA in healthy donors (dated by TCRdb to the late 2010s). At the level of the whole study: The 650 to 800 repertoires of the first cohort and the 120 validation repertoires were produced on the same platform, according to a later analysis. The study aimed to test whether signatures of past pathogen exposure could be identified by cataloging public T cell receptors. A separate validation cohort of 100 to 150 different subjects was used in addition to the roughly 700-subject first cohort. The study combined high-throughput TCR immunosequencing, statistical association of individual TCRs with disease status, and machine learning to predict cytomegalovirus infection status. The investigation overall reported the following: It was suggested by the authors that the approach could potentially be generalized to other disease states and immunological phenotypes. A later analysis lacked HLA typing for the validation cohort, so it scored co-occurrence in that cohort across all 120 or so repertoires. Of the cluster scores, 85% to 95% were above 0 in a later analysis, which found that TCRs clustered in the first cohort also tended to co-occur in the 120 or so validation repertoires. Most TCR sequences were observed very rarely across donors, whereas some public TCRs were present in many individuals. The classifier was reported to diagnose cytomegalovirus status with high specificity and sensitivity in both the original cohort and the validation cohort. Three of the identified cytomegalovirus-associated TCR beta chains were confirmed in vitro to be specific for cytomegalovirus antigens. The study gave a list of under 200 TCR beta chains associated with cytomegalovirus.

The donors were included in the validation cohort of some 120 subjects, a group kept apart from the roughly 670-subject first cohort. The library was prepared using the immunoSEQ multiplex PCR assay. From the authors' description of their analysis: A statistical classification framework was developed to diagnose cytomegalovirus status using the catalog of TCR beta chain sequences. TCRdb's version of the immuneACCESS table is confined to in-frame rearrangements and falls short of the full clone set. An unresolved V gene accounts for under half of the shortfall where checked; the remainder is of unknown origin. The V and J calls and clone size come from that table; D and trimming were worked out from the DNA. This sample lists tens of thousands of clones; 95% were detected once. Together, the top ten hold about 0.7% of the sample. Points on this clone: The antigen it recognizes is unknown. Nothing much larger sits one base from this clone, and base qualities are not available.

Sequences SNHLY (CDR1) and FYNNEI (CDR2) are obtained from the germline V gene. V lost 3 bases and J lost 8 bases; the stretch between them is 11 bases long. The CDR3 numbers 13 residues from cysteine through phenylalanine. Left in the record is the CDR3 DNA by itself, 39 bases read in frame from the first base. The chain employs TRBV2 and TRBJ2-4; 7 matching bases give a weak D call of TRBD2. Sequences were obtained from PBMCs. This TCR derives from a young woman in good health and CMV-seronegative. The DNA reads TGTGCCAGCAGTGAGGGGGCGGGGGACATTCAGTACTTC. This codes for CASSEGAGDIQYF.